A single sample gave rise to the 10 T cell receptor beta chains below, sequenced in a study of blood T cell repertoires in COVID-19. Using immunoSEQ multiplex PCR, the repertoire was profiled, and TCRdb retains in-frame clones only, with some absent. This table holds just under 90,000 clones, more than 70% found once. Sequenced input: peripheral blood. All receptors derive from a man aged 55-75 years with acute or convalescent COVID-19.

The chain recombines TRBV11-2 with TRBJ2-7; 7 bases match TRBD2. Germline V gives CDR1 SGHAT, CDR2 FQNNGV. V was clipped by 1 base and J by 0 bases; unmatched bases: 9. The CDR3 sequence is 17 residues long. CDR3 amino acids: CASSLGGGTPVSYEQYF. The CDR3 DNA follows: TGTGCCAGCAGCTTAGGGGGGGGGACCCCTGTCTCCTACGAGCAGTACTTC.

The chain carries TRBV13 and TRBJ1-1; D unclear. The CDR3 has 13 amino acids. Trimming left V 2 bases short and J 6 bases short, with 10 bases between. Germline V gene lookup returns CDR1 PRHDT and CDR2 FYEKMQ (reference sequence). Here the CDR3 DNA reads TGTGCCAGCAGCTTAACGGGGAGAGCTGAAGCTTTCTTT. Its protein product is CASSLTGRAEAFF.

A few counts support this clone. V is TRBV11-1 and J is TRBJ2-1; tentative D call: TRBD2 (5 bases). The CDR3 is 13 amino acids. In germline, CDR1 is SGHAT, CDR2 FQDESV (reference sequence). V was clipped by 4 bases and J by 9 bases, with 13 bases between them. CDR3 protein: CASSSFSAGEQFF. CDR3 DNA sequence: TGTGCCAGCAGCTCATTTAGCGCAGGTGAGCAGTTCTTC. The full variable domain, in which reference TRBV11-1 and TRBJ2-1 provide the parts outside the CDR3, is EAEVAQSPRYKITEKSQAVAFWCDPISGHATLYWYRQILGQGPELLVQFQDESVVDDSQLPKDRFSAERLKGVDSTLKIQPAELGDSAMYLCASSSFSAGEQFFGPGTRLTVL.

V usage is TRBV2 and J usage is TRBJ2-5, with 8 bases that match TRBD1. CDR3 length: 12 residues. CDR1 and CDR2 (germline): SNHLY, FYNNEI. Unmatched junction bases numbered 4, after V lost 10 bases and J lost 3 bases. The CDR3 protein is CATGTGEETQYF. The CDR3 DNA reads TGTGCCACCGGGACAGGCGAAGAGACCCAGTACTTC.

This chain connects TRBV7-2 to TRBJ1-3; a weak D match, TRBD1 (5 bases). Trimming pared 1 base from V and 9 bases from J, leaving 13 bases between. This CDR3 is 14 amino acids long. Germline CDR1 reads SGHTA; CDR2 reads FQGNSA. The CDR3: CASSLDGREGTIYF. The CDR3 DNA follows: TGTGCCAGCAGCTTAGACGGCAGGGAAGGCACCATATATTTT.

The CDR3 region is CASSLQTSGSRSEQYF. The CDR3 coding sequence is TGTGCCAGTAGTCTCCAGACTAGCGGGAGTCGAAGCGAGCAGTACTTC. The chain links TRBV19 to TRBJ2-7; 12 bases map to TRBD2. Trimming took 5 bases from V and 6 from J; bases not matched to a gene: 11. This CDR3 has 16 amino acids. Germline values: CDR1 LNHDA, CDR2 SQIVND (reference sequence).

The V gene is TRBV6-5, the J gene TRBJ1-5; 7 nucleotides line up with TRBD1. Germline V gene data show CDR1 as MNHEY and CDR2 as SVGAGI. V was pared by 7 bases and J by 5 bases, with 8 bases of the junction left unmatched. This CDR3 comprises 14 residues. CDR3 DNA: TGTGCCAGCAAAAAAACAGGGGACCATCAGCCCCAGCATTTT. Its protein product is CASKKTGDHQPQHF.

This clone was seen a few times. The chain combines TRBV27 with TRBJ2-3; 7 nucleotides line up with TRBD1. The germline V gene has CDR1 MNHEY and CDR2 SMNVEV (reference sequence). The CDR3 consists of 13 residues. With V trimmed by 6 bases and J by 7 bases, 7 bases remained unmatched. The CDR3: CASRATGDHTQYF. In DNA form, the CDR3 reads TGTGCCAGCAGAGCTACAGGGGATCATACGCAGTATTTT.

V gene TRBV5-1 combines with J gene TRBJ1-4, with 8 bases fitting TRBD1. V was clipped by 4 bases and J by 8 bases; unmatched bases: 7. Germline V gene data show CDR1 as SGHRS and CDR2 as YFSETQ. The CDR3 covers 14 residues. The CDR3 coding sequence is TGCGCCAGCAGCGATCGACAGGGGTCGGAAAAACTGTTTTTT. Protein sequence: CASSDRQGSEKLFF.

This chain links TRBV18 with TRBJ2-3, with 14 bases fitting TRBD2. Trimming removed 3 bases from V and 2 bases from J; junction bases left unmatched: 4. Germline CDR1 reads KGHSH; CDR2 reads LQKENI. There are 17 residues in the CDR3. Here the CDR3 reads CASSPRTSGGTTDTQYF. DNA of the CDR3: TGTGCCAGCTCACCCCGGACTAGCGGGGGGACCACAGATACGCAGTATTTT. The full variable domain, its missing parts supplied by reference TRBV18 and TRBJ2-3, is NAGVMQNPRHLVRRRGQEARLRCSPMKGHSHVYWYRQLPEEGLKFMVYLQKENIIDESGMPKERFSAEFPKEGPSILRIQQVVRGDSAAYFCASSPRTSGGTTDTQYFGPGTRLTVL.